These 30 T cell receptor beta chains were sequenced from one sample in a study of radiation and T cells in renal cell carcinoma. TCRdb's table, derived via immunoSEQ multiplex PCR, lists solely in-frame clones and lacks some. The sample records around 95,000 clones, around 84% being singletons. Time point described: blood 4 weeks post-SBRT, at nephrectomy. Treatment given: 15 Gy SBRT to primary tumor, nephrectomy 4 weeks later. This material consisted of blood, taken from a patient whose treatment included radiotherapy and nephrectomy. All receptors derive from a man between 60 and 70 years old with renal cell carcinoma.

The genes are TRBV9 and TRBJ2-3; a possible D gene is TRBD2 (6 bases). Trimming pared 4 bases from V and 2 bases from J, leaving 8 bases between. This CDR3 contains 13 residues. From germline, CDR1 is SGDLS and CDR2 YYNGEE. The CDR3 nucleotides read TGTGCCAGCAGCACGGGACTCACAGATACGCAGTATTTT. Protein: CASSTGLTDTQYF.

This clone showed up just a few times. This rearrangement joins TRBV6-5 to TRBJ1-1; 7 bases line up with TRBD1. CDR1 and CDR2 (germline): MNHEY, SVGAGI. V trimming: 4 bases; J trimming: 1 base; junction bases outside the gene matches: 9. This CDR3 contains 16 residues. CDR3 sequence: CASSLNRGGSNTEAFF. Written as DNA, the CDR3 is TGTGCCAGCAGTTTGAACAGGGGTGGTTCGAACACTGAAGCTTTCTTT.

V gene TRBV2 combines with J gene TRBJ2-1; TRBD2 might be the D (6 bases). The germline gives CDR1 SNHLY, CDR2 FYNNEI. The CDR3 spans 21 residues. The ends were cut back, 6 bases at V and 0 bases at J, with 30 bases in the middle. The CDR3 DNA reads as TGTGCCAGCAGCCCGACCCTTACGACTAGTTTAGAGACAAACTCCTACAATGAGCAGTTCTTC. Protein product: CASSPTLTTSLETNSYNEQFF.

This chain connects TRBV7-6 to TRBJ1-1; D ambiguous. The CDR3 has 12 residues. Deletions cut 1 base from V and 9 bases from J, with 9 bases between. Germline CDR1 is SGHVS and CDR2 is FNYEAQ. DNA for the CDR3: TGTGCCAGCAGCTTAGTTCTGGGGAAAGCTTTCTTT. Protein product: CASSLVLGKAFF. The variable domain in full, with the rest retrieved from reference TRBV7-6 and TRBJ1-1, is GAGVSQSPRYKVTKRGQDVALRCDPISGHVSLYWYRQALGQGPEFLTYFNYEAQQDKSGLPNDRFSAERPEGSISTLTIQRTEQRDSAMYRCASSLVLGKAFFGQGTRLTVV.

The V gene is TRBV11-1, the J gene TRBJ1-1; no reliable D call. The CDR3 consists of 13 residues. V lost 6 bases and J 1 base, leaving 9 bases between the germline ends. Per the germline V gene, CDR1 is SGHAT and CDR2 is FQDESV (reference sequence). The CDR3 DNA reads as TGTGCCAGCAGACTGAGGGCGAACACTGAAGCTTTCTTT. Translating it yields CASRLRANTEAFF.

The gene calls are TRBV15 and TRBJ2-2, with 7 bases lining up with TRBD1. There are 15 residues in the CDR3. From germline, CDR1 is LNHNV and CDR2 YYDKDF (reference sequence). Trimming took 2 bases from V and 4 from J; bases not matched to a gene: 4. CDR3 loop: CATSRFRGTTGELFF. The CDR3 coding sequence is TGTGCCACCAGCAGATTCAGGGGGACCACCGGGGAGCTGTTTTTT. Drawing the rest from reference TRBV15 and TRBJ2-2, the complete variable domain is DAMVIQNPRYQVTQFGKPVTLSCSQTLNHNVMYWYQQKSSQAPKLLFHYYDKDFNNEADTPDNFQSRRPNTSFCFLDIRSPGLGDTAMYLCATSRFRGTTGELFFGEGSRLTVL.

J is TRBJ2-1 and V is TRBV7-8; D is ambiguous. The germline CDR1 and CDR2 sequences are SGHVS and FQNEAQ. V lost 0 bases, J lost 2 bases, and 8 bases lay in between. This CDR3 has 15 amino acids. This CDR3 is CASSLAGIPYNEQFF. CDR3 bases: TGTGCCAGCAGCTTAGCGGGGATCCCCTACAATGAGCAGTTCTTC.

The J gene is TRBJ2-3, the V gene TRBV29-1; D is tentatively TRBD1 or TRBD2 (5 bases each). The CDR3 covers 13 residues. Germline CDR1 reads SQVTM; CDR2 reads ANQGSEA. The V end was cut by 3 bases, the J end by 5 bases, with 12 bases between. The CDR3 DNA is TGCAGCGTTGACGACAGCGGCGGAGATACGCAGTATTTT. Amino acids: CSVDDSGGDTQYF.

CDR3 nucleotide sequence: TGTGCCAGCTCACCGGTTTACTCCGGGGAGGAGACCCAGTACTTC. Amino acids: CASSPVYSGEETQYF. The V gene is TRBV18, the J gene TRBJ2-5, with a tentative D call TRBD2 (5 bases). The V gene's germline CDR1 is KGHSH and CDR2 LQKENI. This CDR3 has 15 amino acids. V was shortened by 3 bases and J by 5 bases, with 16 bases between the two germline ends.

The V call is TRBV9, the J call TRBJ2-3, with D possibly TRBD2 on 7 matching bases. V lost 0 bases and J lost 4, with 15 bases in between. Germline assignment: CDR1 SGDLS and CDR2 YYNGEE. The CDR3 has 16 amino acids. The CDR3 sequence: CASSVAPDSGADTQYF. The CDR3 region has the DNA TGTGCCAGCAGCGTAGCCCCGGACAGCGGGGCAGATACGCAGTATTTT.

The J gene is TRBJ1-4, the V gene TRBV28; 8 bases agree with TRBD1. Germline V gives CDR1 MDHEN, CDR2 SYDVKM. This CDR3 contains 14 residues. J gave up 4 bases and V 6 bases, and 4 bases lay outside the gene matches. The CDR3, as DNA: TGTGCCAGCAGCCTGGGACAGGATAATGAAAAACTGTTTTTT. This gives the protein CASSLGQDNEKLFF.

The rearrangement links TRBV27 to TRBJ2-7, with TRBD2 identical over 7 bases. Germline assignment: CDR1 MNHEY and CDR2 SMNVEV (reference sequence). J lost 2 bases, V lost 7 bases, and 11 bases had no gene match. This CDR3 has 15 amino acids. The CDR3 loop is CASNISSGVTYEQYF. The CDR3 DNA reads TGTGCCAGCAATATCTCCAGCGGGGTTACCTACGAGCAGTACTTC.

This clone was seen repeatedly, ten times or more. The chain is built from TRBV10-3 and TRBJ1-1, with 7 bases identical to TRBD1. Losses at the gene ends were 10 bases for V and 0 bases for J; bases not matched to a gene: 5. Per germline, CDR1 ENHRY and CDR2 SYGVKD. The CDR3 has 13 amino acids. CDR3 protein: CATTTGLNTEAFF. The CDR3 DNA reads as TGTGCCACGACGACAGGGCTGAACACTGAAGCTTTCTTT.

V gene TRBV2 combines with J gene TRBJ2-7; 8 bases are a match to TRBD1. This CDR3 contains 13 residues. CDR1 and CDR2 from the germline V gene are SNHLY and FYNNEI. The V and J ends lost 6 bases and 2 bases, in that order; junction bases with no gene match: 3. DNA of the CDR3: TGTGCCAGCAGGCGGGACAGGACCTACGAGCAGTACTTC. It is translated as CASRRDRTYEQYF.

The V and J genes are TRBV6-5 and TRBJ1-1; D is unresolved. V was cut by 6 bases and J by 10 bases, with 15 bases left in between. This CDR3 comprises 12 residues. Per germline, CDR1 MNHEY and CDR2 SVGAGI. Here the CDR3 reads CASRHSTGRAFF. The CDR3 region has the DNA TGTGCCAGCAGACACTCGACGGGTCGAGCTTTCTTT.

This clone was observed a single time. The chain combines TRBV27 with TRBJ2-2; D is unresolved. The germline V and J ends were trimmed by 7 bases and 0 bases, with 6 bases remaining between them. This CDR3 comprises 13 residues. Germline CDR1 is MNHEY and CDR2 is SMNVEV (reference sequence). Here the CDR3 reads CASKPTNTGELFF. CDR3 in DNA: TGTGCCAGCAAACCAACGAACACCGGGGAGCTGTTTTTT.

This sequence joins TRBV5-4 and TRBJ2-7, with 9 positions matching TRBD1. Germline CDR1 reads SGHNT; CDR2 reads YYREEE (reference sequence). The J segment lost 3 bases and the V segment lost 5 bases, leaving 6 bases of the junction unmatched. The length of the CDR3 is 14 residues. The CDR3 region is CASSSDRGNYEQYF. The CDR3 DNA follows: TGTGCCAGCAGTTCGGACAGGGGTAACTACGAGCAGTACTTC.

On this clone: Other DNA sequences in this sample translate to the same CDR3. The chain recombines TRBV18 with TRBJ2-7; the D is unclear. This CDR3 has 11 amino acids. Trimming pared 2 bases from V and 4 bases from J, leaving 3 bases between. Germline CDR1 and CDR2: KGHSH and LQKENI. The DNA of the CDR3 is TGTGCCAGCTCACCAGGGTACGAGCAGTACTTC. This encodes CASSPGYEQYF.

The CDR3: CASSSRQGHSNQPQHF. The DNA of the CDR3 is TGCGCCAGCAGCTCAAGACAGGGCCATAGCAATCAGCCCCAGCATTTT. V is TRBV5-1 and J is TRBJ1-5, with 7 nucleotides matching TRBD1. Germline assignment: CDR1 SGHRS and CDR2 YFSETQ. The CDR3 consists of 16 residues. The V gene end was trimmed by 3 bases and the J gene end by 0 bases; junction bases not matched to a gene: 6.

V is TRBV7-3 and J is TRBJ2-3, with D unclear. Germline V CDR1 and CDR2: SGHTA, FQGTGA. Trimming pared 2 bases from V and 0 bases from J, leaving 9 bases between. The CDR3 has 15 residues. The CDR3 DNA reads TGTGCCAGCAGCTTAGATAGATTTAGCACAGATACGCAGTATTTT. Its translation is CASSLDRFSTDTQYF.

The chain has TRBV9 and TRBJ2-3; possible D gene TRBD2, 6 bases. Per germline, CDR1 SGDLS and CDR2 YYNGEE. This CDR3 has 15 amino acids. V dropped 3 bases and J dropped 4 bases, with 15 bases sitting between them. This chain's CDR3 is CASSESGYPPDTQYF. In nucleotides, the CDR3 is TGTGCCAGCAGCGAAAGCGGGTACCCCCCAGATACGCAGTATTTT.

The V gene is TRBV6-6, the J gene TRBJ2-5; 8 bases are shared with TRBD1. V dropped 2 bases and J dropped 11; count of bases not matched to a gene: 13. The germline V gene has CDR1 MNHNY and CDR2 SVGAGI (reference sequence). The CDR3 contains 15 residues. CDR3 in amino acids: CASSYVGQGRGEQYF. The CDR3 DNA sequence: TGTGCCAGCAGTTACGTCGGACAGGGTCGAGGGGAGCAGTACTTC.

J is TRBJ2-7 and V is TRBV19; 8 nucleotides match TRBD1. The germline CDR1 and CDR2 sequences are LNHDA and SQIVND (reference sequence). CDR3 length: 15 residues. V shed 5 bases, J shed 6 bases, and the junction held 12 bases outside the gene matches. In nucleotides, the CDR3 is TGTGCCAGTAGTCCCCGGACAGGGCGGATGGGCGAGCAGTACTTC. Its protein product is CASSPRTGRMGEQYF.

The chain has TRBV7-9 and TRBJ1-2; D not certain. The CDR3 extends over 18 amino acids. Germline CDR1 is SEHNR and CDR2 is FQNEAQ (reference sequence). The germline V and J ends were trimmed by 0 bases and 0 bases, with 17 bases remaining between them. As DNA, the CDR3 is TGTGCCAGCAGCTTAGCGCTTTCAGTGGCAGTCACTAACTATGGCTACACCTTC. Translated, it gives CASSLALSVAVTNYGYTF.

This rearrangement joins TRBV5-4 to TRBJ1-2; D is perhaps TRBD1 (6 bases). Germline V gives CDR1 SGHNT, CDR2 YYREEE (reference sequence). V was shortened by 4 bases and J by 1 base, with 14 bases between the two germline ends. CDR3 length: 15 residues. CDR3 region: CASSTEGGGNYGYTF. The CDR3 coding sequence is TGTGCCAGCAGCACCGAGGGGGGCGGTAACTATGGCTACACCTTC.

This clone turned up a few times. The chain combines TRBV18 with TRBJ2-3; 12 nucleotides line up with TRBD2. Germline trimming cut 5 bases from V and 4 bases from J; bases unmatched to any gene: 4. The CDR3 loop spans 15 amino acids. CDR1 and CDR2 from the germline V gene are KGHSH and LQKENI. The CDR3 loop is CASSSTSGSADTQYF. The CDR3 DNA follows: TGTGCCAGCTCATCGACTAGCGGGAGTGCAGATACGCAGTATTTT.

V gene TRBV10-1 combines with J gene TRBJ2-1; D may match TRBD1 or TRBD2 (6 bases each). The CDR3 has 17 amino acids. Looked up from germline, CDR1 is WNHNN and CDR2 is SYGVQD (reference sequence). Trimming removed 3 bases from V and 9 bases from J, with 24 bases in between. In nucleotides, the CDR3 is TGCGCCAGCAGTGACCTCTCGGGTGGACGAGGGGGGCGTGAGCAGTTCTTC. It yields the protein CASSDLSGGRGGREQFF.

Many counts were recorded for this clone. The rearrangement joins TRBV27 to TRBJ1-2; no definite D call. Trimming stripped 2 bases from V and 4 bases from J, with 8 bases between. Germline CDR1 and CDR2: MNHEY and SMNVEV (reference sequence). The CDR3 contains 13 residues. In DNA form, the CDR3 reads TGTGCCAGCAGTTTACGGCAGAGCTATGGCTACACCTTC. Translation gives CASSLRQSYGYTF.

The CDR3: CASSTGVNEQFF. The CDR3 DNA reads TGCGCCAGCAGTACAGGGGTCAATGAGCAGTTCTTC. V gene TRBV5-1 combines with J gene TRBJ2-1, with 7 bases lining up with TRBD1. Trimming at V came to 5 bases and at J to 6 bases, leaving 2 bases not matched to a gene. Germline CDR1 reads SGHRS; CDR2 reads YFSETQ. The CDR3 is made up of 12 amino acids.

The chain couples TRBV6-1 to TRBJ2-7, with D possibly being TRBD2 (6 bases). Trimming left V 10 bases short and J 3 bases short, with 19 bases between. The CDR3 has 14 residues. Germline V gene lookup returns CDR1 MNHNS and CDR2 SASEGT. DNA of the CDR3: TGTGCCATTACATCTGGGGACTCACTCTACGAGCAGTACTTC. Amino acid sequence: CAITSGDSLYEQYF.